Listed below are T cell receptor beta chains from one sample, sequenced in a study of cytomegalovirus exposure and HLA in healthy donors. Repertoires were generated with immunoSEQ multiplex PCR, while TCRdb's copy carries only in-frame clones and drops some. Its table lists about 52,000 clones. Specimen: PBMCs. These receptors were obtained from a woman aged 45-59 years in good health and CMV-seropositive. The CDR3 runs from the conserved cysteine through the conserved F or W. Fields, in order: J gene, V gene, CDR3 protein.

TRBJ2-1 TRBV18 CASYPGTGDNEQFF
TRBJ2-5 TRBV5-1 CASSSSGAQETQYF
TRBJ2-1 TRBV28 CASSLLYYEQFF
TRBJ2-5 TRBV28 CASSFRSAQYF
TRBJ1-1 TRBV5-6 CASSLRGTEAFF
TRBJ2-7 TRBV2 CASTHTDGNAQYF
TRBJ1-4 TRBV6-1 CASSSQPPTNEKLFF
TRBJ2-7 TRBV10-2 CASRAPTSDSYEQYF
TRBJ2-3 TRBV4-1 CATRGAGRERDTQYF
TRBJ1-5 TRBV9 CASSESGNQPQHF
TRBJ2-7 TRBV4-3 CASSQEAALAGNEQYF
TRBJ1-5 TRBV28 CASNRQGGILNQPQHF
TRBJ2-7 TRBV27 CASSLAGAGYEQYF
TRBJ2-2 TRBV4-1 CASTPRWTSGGGTGELFF